Below, 28 T cell receptor beta chains from the same sample are listed, as sequenced in a study of human T cells and chemical hapten exposure. The time point here: pre-sensitization, week 0. The sample's treatment: therapeutic diphenylcyclopropenone sensitization with weekly scalp DPC. TCRdb independently ran MiXCR on the RACE reads; one entry per CDR3 protein. The data contain around 350,000 distinct CDR3 sequences, around 5% of them singletons. The sequenced sample was whole blood, obtained in connection with sensitization to the hapten diphenylcyclopropenone (DPC). These receptors were collected from a young woman with alopecia areata. Some clones in this sample may be carry-over from other donors' samples.

At least ten counts were recorded for this clonotype. The chain combines TRBV12-3 or TRBV12-4 with TRBJ2-3; D is uncertain. The CDR3 sequence is 12 residues long. Trimming left V 4 bases short and J 1 base short, with 3 bases between. The chain's CDR3 is CASSWGTDTQYF. For the CDR3, the DNA is TGTGCCAGCAGTTGGGGCACAGATACGCAGTATTTT.

This clonotype came up many times. This chain links TRBV5-1 with TRBJ1-3; weak D call: TRBD1 (6 bases). The V gene lost 5 bases and the J gene lost 2 bases, with 11 bases spanning the gap. The CDR3 totals 14 residues. From germline, CDR1 is SGHRS and CDR2 YFSETQ. As DNA, the CDR3 is TGCGCCAGCAGTGCGCGGGACACTGGAAACACCATATATTTT. This encodes CASSARDTGNTIYF.

There are a few counts of this clonotype. This rearrangement joins TRBV24-1 to TRBJ2-2, with 8 bases matching TRBD1. Looked up from germline, CDR1 is KGHDR and CDR2 is SFDVKD. The V and J ends lost 4 bases and 1 base, in that order; junction bases with no gene match: 4. The CDR3 is 16 amino acids. The CDR3 region is CATSDTTGGNTGELFF. In DNA, the CDR3 is TGTGCCACCAGTGACACCACAGGGGGGAACACCGGGGAGCTGTTTTTT.

This clonotype was counted a few times. The rearrangement uses TRBV2 and TRBJ1-5; no reliable D call. Between the trimmed V and J ends, which lost 4 bases and 5 bases, there was a span of 15 bases. CDR1 and CDR2 from the germline V gene are SNHLY and FYNNEI. This CDR3 is built from 15 residues. In nucleotides, the CDR3 is TGTGCCAGCAGTGTAAGGCCAAGAAGTGATCAGCCCCAGCATTTT. Amino acid sequence: CASSVRPRSDQPQHF. The complete variable domain, with remaining parts taken from reference TRBV2 and TRBJ1-5, reads EPEVTQTPSHQVTQMGQEVILRCVPISNHLYFYWYRQILGQKVEFLVSFYNNEISEKSEIFDDQFSVERPDGSNFTLKIRSTKLEDSAMYFCASSVRPRSDQPQHFGDGTRLSIL.

The V call is TRBV28, the J call TRBJ1-5; the D gene is possibly TRBD1 (6 bases). The CDR3 has 16 residues. V dropped 5 bases and J dropped 0 bases, with 14 bases sitting between them. Germline CDR1 MDHEN, CDR2 SYDVKM. The CDR3: CASSPSGHNSNQPQHF. The DNA for the CDR3 is TGTGCCAGCAGTCCCTCGGGACACAATAGCAATCAGCCCCAGCATTTT. Full variable domain (remainder filled in from reference TRBV28 and TRBJ1-5): DVKVTQSSRYLVKRTGEKVFLECVQDMDHENMFWYRQDPGLGLRLIYFSYDVKMKEKGDIPEGYSVSREKKERFSLILESASTNQTSMYLCASSPSGHNSNQPQHFGDGTRLSIL.

This clonotype was seen only a few times. This chain connects TRBV18 to TRBJ1-2; D perhaps matches TRBD1 (5 bases). The V gene's germline CDR1 is KGHSH and CDR2 LQKENI. The CDR3 runs to 13 residues. Trimming cost V 6 bases and J 4 bases, with 12 bases left between them. This CDR3 is CASSPGAGYGYTF. The CDR3, as DNA: TGTGCCAGCTCCCCTGGGGCAGGCTATGGCTACACCTTC.

This clonotype was found a few times. V is TRBV7-9 and J is TRBJ1-1; TRBD1 matches at 8 bases. Germline V gene sequence: CDR1 SEHNR, CDR2 FQNEAQ (reference sequence). This CDR3 is 14 amino acids long. V lost 5 bases and J lost 6; bases outside the gene matches: 8. CDR3 amino acids: CASSRQGAGAEAFF. The CDR3 nucleotides read TGTGCCAGCAGCCGTCAGGGGGCTGGGGCTGAAGCTTTCTTT.

This clonotype was picked up many times. This rearrangement joins TRBV4-3 to TRBJ2-2, with TRBD1 matching 9 bases. The CDR3 sequence is 16 residues long. Germline trimming cut 3 bases from V and 6 bases from J; bases unmatched to any gene: 8. CDR1 is LGHNA and CDR2 is YSLEER in the germline V gene. CDR3 in amino acids: CASSHPRDRDAGELFF. In nucleotides, the CDR3 is TGCGCCAGCAGCCACCCAAGGGACAGGGACGCCGGGGAGCTGTTTTTT.

This clonotype showed up many times. The genes are TRBV4-3 and TRBJ1-2, with 7 nucleotides matching TRBD1. Looked up from germline, CDR1 is LGHNA and CDR2 is YSLEER. This CDR3 has 16 amino acids. V shed 3 bases, J shed 2 bases, and the junction held 9 bases outside the gene matches. The CDR3: CASSHLTGLGNYGYTF. The CDR3 coding sequence is TGCGCCAGCAGCCACCTGACAGGGCTCGGCAACTATGGCTACACCTTC.

This clonotype was counted at least ten times. The V call is TRBV20-1, the J call TRBJ2-7; D may correspond to TRBD1 or TRBD2 (5 bases each). V lost 4 bases and J 3 bases, leaving 22 bases between the germline ends. The germline V gene encodes CDR1 DFQATT and CDR2 SNEGSKA (reference sequence). This CDR3 spans 16 amino acids. The DNA of the CDR3 is TGCAGTGCTAAGGGGTCCGACCGGGGTACTATCTACGAGCAGTACTTC. Amino acids: CSAKGSDRGTIYEQYF.

This clonotype was observed at least ten times. The CDR3 sequence: CASSLGQDSYSGANVLTF. The CDR3 nucleotides read TGTGCCAGCAGCTTGGGGCAAGACAGTTACTCTGGGGCCAACGTCCTGACTTTC. The chain carries TRBV5-8 and TRBJ2-6, with a weak D call TRBD1 (5 bases). The CDR3 sequence is 18 residues long. Germline V CDR1 and CDR2: SGHTS, YDEGEE. V was clipped by 0 bases and J by 0 bases, with 13 bases between them.

This clonotype was observed a handful of times. The chain is built from TRBV7-3 and TRBJ2-1, with TRBD2 identical over 10 bases. Per germline, CDR1 SGHTA and CDR2 FQGTGA. Trimming at V came to 5 bases and at J to 8 bases, leaving 6 bases not matched to a gene. This CDR3 is built from 14 residues. CDR3 sequence: CASSRAGGADEQFF. CDR3 sequence (DNA): TGTGCCAGCAGCCGAGCGGGGGGGGCCGATGAGCAGTTCTTC.

This clonotype has at least ten counts. J is TRBJ1-5 and V is TRBV6-5, with a weak D call TRBD1 (6 bases). Germline assignment: CDR1 MNHEY and CDR2 SVGAGI. V gave up 5 bases and J gave up 1 base, with 12 bases separating them. The CDR3 spans 15 residues. As DNA, the CDR3 is TGTGCCAGCAGTGCAGGGGCGGGAAGCAATCAGCCCCAGCATTTT. Translating it yields CASSAGAGSNQPQHF.

This clonotype was counted many times. The CDR3 coding sequence is TGTGCCAGCAGAAAACTGAGCACAGATACGCAGTATTTT. It translates to CASRKLSTDTQYF. J is TRBJ2-3 and V is TRBV6-1, with D unresolved. Trimming pared 6 bases from V and 0 bases from J, leaving 7 bases between. The CDR3 runs to 13 residues. Germline V gene data show CDR1 as MNHNS and CDR2 as SASEGT.

The V gene is TRBV6-5, the J gene TRBJ2-3, with TRBD2 matching over 9 bases. V dropped 2 bases and J dropped 4; count of bases not matched to a gene: 7. Germline V lookup: CDR1 MNHEY, CDR2 SVGAGI. This CDR3 has 16 residues. The DNA for the CDR3 is TGTGCCAGCAGTTACGGGACTAGCAATCGGCCAGATACGCAGTATTTT. Translation: CASSYGTSNRPDTQYF.

The rearrangement uses TRBV10-3 and TRBJ1-5; D is unclear. The V end lost 5 bases, the J end lost 2 bases, and 10 bases lay between the germline ends. CDR1 is ENHRY and CDR2 is SYGVKD in the germline V gene. The CDR3 extends over 14 amino acids. The CDR3: CAISQREGNQPQHF. Written as DNA, the CDR3 is TGTGCCATCAGTCAAAGGGAGGGCAATCAGCCCCAGCATTTT.

The table lists this clonotype with a count of one. The gene calls are TRBV20-1 and TRBJ1-2; the D is unclear. Trimming removed 3 bases at V and 5 bases at J, with 19 bases between. CDR3 size: 15 residues. Germline loops: CDR1 DFQATT, CDR2 SNEGSKA (reference sequence). The CDR3 region has the DNA TGCAGTGCTAGTGATGTCCTGTCCGGCCCGTATGGCTACACCTTC. Translating it yields CSASDVLSGPYGYTF.

A few counts support this clonotype. The chain employs TRBV27 and TRBJ2-2; TRBD1 matches at 7 bases. Trimming at V came to 6 bases and at J to 5 bases, leaving 12 bases not matched to a gene. The germline V gene encodes CDR1 MNHEY and CDR2 SMNVEV (reference sequence). CDR3 length equals 16 residues. The CDR3 DNA sequence: TGTGCCAGCAGCTCAATATTATACAGGGGAACCGGGGAGCTGTTTTTT. It is translated as CASSSILYRGTGELFF.

This clonotype was recorded at least ten times. This chain connects TRBV20-1 to TRBJ1-1; perhaps TRBD1 as D (5 bases). The CDR3 length is 13 residues. Trimming cost V 6 bases and J 2 bases, with 13 bases left between them. Germline loops: CDR1 DFQATT, CDR2 SNEGSKA (reference sequence). This chain's CDR3 is CSAILGPNTEAFF. The CDR3, as DNA: TGCAGTGCAATTCTGGGACCCAACACTGAAGCTTTCTTT.

The chain combines TRBV7-9 with TRBJ1-2, with 11 bases that match TRBD1. Germline V gene data show CDR1 as SEHNR and CDR2 as FQNEAQ (reference sequence). The CDR3 sequence is 14 residues long. Trimming removed 5 bases from V and 7 bases from J; junction bases left unmatched: 6. The CDR3 is CASSIGQGAGGYTF. Here the CDR3 DNA reads TGTGCCAGCAGCATCGGACAGGGGGCCGGTGGCTACACCTTC.

This clonotype was observed a few times. This sequence joins TRBV2 and TRBJ1-6, with a weak D call TRBD1 (5 bases). V shed 10 bases and J shed 7 bases, with 14 bases lying between them. The CDR3 has 13 residues. CDR1 SNHLY and CDR2 FYNNEI come from the germline V gene. CDR3 DNA: TGTGCCACCGGGGGTCGACAGAATTCACCCCTCCACTTT. Translation: CATGGRQNSPLHF.

This clonotype was seen ten or more times. This chain uses TRBV3-1 with TRBJ1-1; no reliable D call. CDR1 LGHDT and CDR2 YNNKEL come from the germline V gene (reference sequence). CDR3 length equals 14 residues. V gave up 0 bases and J gave up 5 bases, with 10 bases separating them. The CDR3 here is CASSQEGAGTEAFF. As DNA, the CDR3 is TGTGCCAGCAGCCAAGAAGGTGCGGGGACTGAAGCTTTCTTT.

The sample holds a few counts of this clonotype. The chain has TRBV2 and TRBJ2-3, with 8 bases lining up with TRBD1. CDR1 SNHLY and CDR2 FYNNEI come from the germline V gene. There are 16 residues in the CDR3. Trimming took 7 bases from V and 0 from J; bases not matched to a gene: 9. CDR3 DNA: TGTGCCAGCACCTCAACAGGGGGGCATAGCACAGATACGCAGTATTTT. This gives the protein CASTSTGGHSTDTQYF.

The rearrangement links TRBV4-1 to TRBJ2-2, with TRBD2 matching over 12 bases. V gave up 3 bases and J gave up 4 bases; unmatched junction bases: 9. Germline CDR1 and CDR2: MGHRA and YSYEKL. The CDR3 contains 18 residues. CDR3 sequence (DNA): TGCGCCAGCAGCCAGACTAGCGGGGGTATCGGGGGCACCGGGGAGCTGTTTTTT. As protein: CASSQTSGGIGGTGELFF.

This clonotype was recorded many times. CDR3 nucleotides: TGTGCCAGCTGGCACGGTTCGAACACTGAAGCTTTCTTT. This encodes CASWHGSNTEAFF. This chain links TRBV5-4 with TRBJ1-1; no reliable D call. Trimming took off 7 bases at V and 1 base at J, with 11 bases between the two ends. The CDR3 extends over 13 amino acids. Germline CDR1 reads SGHNT; CDR2 reads YYREEE (reference sequence).

This clonotype occurred many times. J is TRBJ2-3 and V is TRBV5-4; no definite D call. Germline V gene lookup returns CDR1 SGHNT and CDR2 YYREEE (reference sequence). The CDR3 consists of 13 residues. Trimming took off 5 bases at V and 0 bases at J, with 7 bases between the two ends. The CDR3 DNA sequence: TGTGCCAGCAGAATCGTTAGCACAGATACGCAGTATTTT. Protein: CASRIVSTDTQYF.

This clonotype was seen at least ten times. This rearrangement joins TRBV7-2 to TRBJ2-3; D is possibly TRBD1 or TRBD2 (6 bases each). V gave up 2 bases and J gave up 1 base, with 16 bases separating them. The CDR3 consists of 17 residues. The germline V gene has CDR1 SGHTA and CDR2 FQGNSA. CDR3 loop: CASSLRGVRFGTDTQYF. Written as DNA, the CDR3 is TGTGCCAGCAGCTTAAGGGGGGTCCGCTTTGGCACAGATACGCAGTATTTT.

In its sample, this clonotype was seen many times. The chain is built from TRBV7-2 and TRBJ2-3; 8 bases map to TRBD2. This CDR3 has 16 amino acids. CDR1 and CDR2 (germline): SGHTA, FQGNSA. V dropped 1 base and J dropped 1; count of bases not matched to a gene: 4. The CDR3 DNA is TGTGCCAGCAGCTTAGTAGGACTAGCCGGCACAGATACGCAGTATTTT. Its translation: CASSLVGLAGTDTQYF.